A single sample is the source of the 6 T cell receptor beta chains below, sequenced in a study of Tregs in tolerant kidney transplant recipients. The table came from immunoSEQ multiplex PCR; TCRdb's copy has only in-frame clones and leaves some out. The sample shows hundreds of thousands of clones, roughly 80% of them seen only once. The sequencing input was CD4+ T cells from blood. The receptors stem from a human donor in good health.

The V gene is TRBV5-4, the J gene TRBJ2-7, with D possibly TRBD2 on 5 matching bases. CDR1 and CDR2 (germline): SGHNT, YYREEE (reference sequence). The ends were cut back, 1 base at V and 3 bases at J, with 14 bases in the middle. The CDR3 extends over 15 amino acids. The CDR3 protein is CASSLLEPDYYEQYF. The CDR3 coding sequence is TGTGCCAGCAGCTTGTTGGAGCCCGACTACTACGAGCAGTACTTC.

This clone was recorded once. The chain is built from TRBV5-1 and TRBJ2-7, with D maybe TRBD1 (5 bases). The CDR3 extends over 15 amino acids. V gave up 4 bases and J gave up 0 bases, with 14 bases separating them. The V gene's germline CDR1 is SGHRS and CDR2 YFSETQ. CDR3 amino acids: CASSDFQGPSYEQYF. CDR3 nucleotides: TGCGCCAGCAGCGATTTTCAGGGTCCCTCCTACGAGCAGTACTTC.

The V gene is TRBV27, the J gene TRBJ2-1, with TRBD1 matching over 11 bases. CDR1 and CDR2 (germline): MNHEY, SMNVEV (reference sequence). This CDR3 comprises 14 residues. V gave up 6 bases and J gave up 8 bases; unmatched junction bases: 6. CDR3 residues: CASSPDRGLHEQFF. The CDR3 region has the DNA TGTGCCAGCAGCCCGGACAGGGGGCTCCATGAGCAGTTCTTC.

The rearrangement joins TRBV11-3 to TRBJ2-7, with 8 bases identical to TRBD1. Per the germline V gene, CDR1 is SGHNT and CDR2 is YENEEA. Losses at the gene ends were 4 bases for V and 5 bases for J; bases not matched to a gene: 4. The CDR3 contains 13 residues. CDR3 sequence reads: CASSYRQGHEQYF. CDR3 bases: TGTGCCAGCAGCTACCGACAGGGGCACGAGCAGTACTTC.

The chain combines TRBV30 with TRBJ2-7; TRBD1 aligns across 8 bases. The trim removed 1 base at V and 3 bases at J, leaving 17 bases unmatched. The CDR3 runs 18 residues. CDR1 GTSNPN and CDR2 SVGIG come from the germline V gene (reference sequence). CDR3 amino acids: CAWSGARQGAIRVYEQYF. DNA of the CDR3: TGTGCCTGGAGTGGGGCCAGGCAGGGGGCGATTCGTGTCTACGAGCAGTACTTC.

This chain links TRBV19 with TRBJ2-3, with D unresolved. Trimming left V 1 base short and J 6 bases short, with 8 bases between. The CDR3 contains 13 residues. CDR1 LNHDA and CDR2 SQIVND come from the germline V gene (reference sequence). The CDR3 reads CASSIAGSDTQYF. CDR3 DNA sequence: TGTGCCAGTAGTATAGCCGGTTCGGATACGCAGTATTTT.